This is a list of T cell receptor beta chains from one sample in a study of blood T cell repertoires in COVID-19. The repertoire was sequenced with immunoSEQ multiplex PCR; TCRdb's copy has only in-frame clones and lacks some. The table includes around 300,000 clones, 75% to 90% detected once. The sequencing input was peripheral blood. All receptors come from a woman aged 25 to 39 with active or convalescent COVID-19. The CDR3 runs from the conserved cysteine through the conserved F or W. The order of the fields is V gene, D gene, CDR3 length, clone size, J gene, CDR3 DNA, CDR3 protein. D genes are given only for firm matches. The size entry is marked missing in some rows and otherwise reads once, few, many or a size class.

V gene: TRBV28
D gene: NA
CDR3 length: 14
clone size: NA
J gene: TRBJ1-5
CDR3 DNA: TGTGCCAGCAGTTCCGGACTAAGTAATCAGCCCCAGCATTTT
CDR3 protein: CASSSGLSNQPQHF

V gene: TRBV2
D gene: TRBD2
CDR3 length: 15
clone size: NA
J gene: TRBJ2-5
CDR3 DNA: TGTGCCAGCAGTGGGGTCGCGGGGGGTGGAGAGACCCAGTACTTC
CDR3 protein: CASSGVAGGGETQYF

V gene: TRBV7-2
D gene: NA
CDR3 length: 14
clone size: NA
J gene: TRBJ1-2
CDR3 DNA: TGTGCCAGCAGCTATACAGTTACCAACTATGGCTACACCTTC
CDR3 protein: CASSYTVTNYGYTF

V gene: TRBV5-1
D gene: TRBD2
CDR3 length: 14
clone size: NA
J gene: TRBJ2-5
CDR3 DNA: TGCGCCAGCAGCTCGGGGGGGCCGGAAGAGACCCAGTACTTC
CDR3 protein: CASSSGGPEETQYF

V gene: TRBV7-2
D gene: TRBD1
CDR3 length: 15
clone size: NA
J gene: TRBJ2-5
CDR3 DNA: TGTGCCAGCAGCTTCGGACAGGTGGGCCAAGAGACCCAGTACTTC
CDR3 protein: CASSFGQVGQETQYF

V gene: TRBV10-2
D gene: NA
CDR3 length: 15
clone size: NA
J gene: TRBJ2-3
CDR3 DNA: TGCGCCAGCAGTGAGAAGCGGGCGAAGGGCAATACGCAGTATTTT
CDR3 protein: CASSEKRAKGNTQYF

V gene: TRBV19
D gene: NA
CDR3 length: 19
clone size: NA
J gene: TRBJ1-5
CDR3 DNA: TGTGCCAGTAGTATAGGGGCCCTCGCCCGGGGGATAGGCAATCAGCCCCAGCATTTT
CDR3 protein: CASSIGALARGIGNQPQHF

V gene: TRBV30
D gene: NA
CDR3 length: 13
clone size: NA
J gene: TRBJ1-3
CDR3 DNA: TGTGCCTGGAGCCCCTTCGGTGGAAACACCATATATTTT
CDR3 protein: CAWSPFGGNTIYF

V gene: TRBV7-2
D gene: TRBD2
CDR3 length: 15
clone size: NA
J gene: TRBJ2-2
CDR3 DNA: TGTGCCAGCAGCTTATCGGGGGGTAACACCGGGGAGCTGTTTTTT
CDR3 protein: CASSLSGGNTGELFF

V gene: TRBV5-4
D gene: NA
CDR3 length: 13
clone size: few
J gene: TRBJ1-2
CDR3 DNA: TGTGCCAGCAGCTTACCAGGGGCCTATGGCTACACCTTC
CDR3 protein: CASSLPGAYGYTF

V gene: TRBV18
D gene: TRBD2
CDR3 length: 17
clone size: NA
J gene: TRBJ2-5
CDR3 DNA: TGTGCCAGCTCACCGTCCAGCGGGGGGGCCATAGGTGAGACCCAGTACTTC
CDR3 protein: CASSPSSGGAIGETQYF

V gene: TRBV7-9
D gene: NA
CDR3 length: 13
clone size: once
J gene: TRBJ1-2
CDR3 DNA: TGTGCCAGCAGCTTAGAGCGGGCTTCTGGCTACACCTTC
CDR3 protein: CASSLERASGYTF

V gene: TRBV7-2
D gene: NA
CDR3 length: 13
clone size: NA
J gene: TRBJ1-2
CDR3 DNA: TGTGCCAGCAGCCGGGAGGGCAGGGGAGGCTACACCTTC
CDR3 protein: CASSREGRGGYTF

V gene: TRBV10-3
D gene: TRBD2
CDR3 length: 20
clone size: once
J gene: TRBJ2-2
CDR3 DNA: TGTGCCATCAGCTTAACCTCCGGGACTAGCGGGGGGGCGAACACCGGGGAGCTGTTTTTT
CDR3 protein: CAISLTSGTSGGANTGELFF

V gene: TRBV3-1/TRBV3-2
D gene: TRBD1
CDR3 length: 16
clone size: NA
J gene: TRBJ2-7
CDR3 DNA: TGTGCCAGCAGCTATACCCAGGGACAGCACACTCGTGGGCAGTACTTC
CDR3 protein: CASSYTQGQHTRGQYF

V gene: TRBV6-5
D gene: TRBD1
CDR3 length: 14
clone size: NA
J gene: TRBJ1-2
CDR3 DNA: TGTGCCAGCAGACCAGGGGGTTCGGGCTATGGCTACACCTTC
CDR3 protein: CASRPGGSGYGYTF

V gene: TRBV6-2/TRBV6-3
D gene: TRBD2
CDR3 length: 18
clone size: once
J gene: TRBJ2-3
CDR3 DNA: TGTGCCAGCAGTCGGGGCTTAACGGGGGGGCGATTCACAGATACGCAGTATTTT
CDR3 protein: CASSRGLTGGRFTDTQYF

V gene: TRBV6-6
D gene: NA
CDR3 length: 15
clone size: few
J gene: TRBJ2-7
CDR3 DNA: TGTGCCAGCAACTACATCGCCAGGGGTTCCTACGAGCAGTACTTC
CDR3 protein: CASNYIARGSYEQYF

V gene: TRBV7-9
D gene: NA
CDR3 length: 15
clone size: NA
J gene: TRBJ2-1
CDR3 DNA: TGTGCCAGCAGCGGGGCCGGACAGACCTACAATGAGCAGTTCTTC
CDR3 protein: CASSGAGQTYNEQFF

V gene: TRBV4-3
D gene: TRBD1
CDR3 length: 15
clone size: NA
J gene: TRBJ2-2
CDR3 DNA: TGCGCCAGCAGCCCCATGGGGGACAGAGCCGGGGAGCTGTTTTTT
CDR3 protein: CASSPMGDRAGELFF

V gene: TRBV5-1
D gene: TRBD1
CDR3 length: 16
clone size: few
J gene: TRBJ2-2
CDR3 DNA: TGCGCCAGCAGCCCCTTCGGGACAGGACTCACCGGGGAGCTGTTTTTT
CDR3 protein: CASSPFGTGLTGELFF

V gene: TRBV18
D gene: NA
CDR3 length: 18
clone size: NA
J gene: TRBJ1-1
CDR3 DNA: TGTGCCAGCTCACCACCGAACGTGTTGGGGACACCAACAGCTGAAGCTTTCTTT
CDR3 protein: CASSPPNVLGTPTAEAFF

V gene: TRBV5-5
D gene: NA
CDR3 length: 17
clone size: NA
J gene: TRBJ1-6
CDR3 DNA: TGTGCCAGCAGCTTATATGTCAGCGACTCCTATAATTCACCCCTCCACTTT
CDR3 protein: CASSLYVSDSYNSPLHF

V gene: TRBV30
D gene: NA
CDR3 length: 16
clone size: NA
J gene: TRBJ1-2
CDR3 DNA: TGTGCCTGGAGTCACTTACAGGGCCTCGTGTCGAATGGCTACACCTTC
CDR3 protein: CAWSHLQGLVSNGYTF

V gene: TRBV19
D gene: NA
CDR3 length: 14
clone size: few
J gene: TRBJ1-2
CDR3 DNA: TGTGCCAGTAGTGTAACCGGGACACTAAGAGGCTACACCTTC
CDR3 protein: CASSVTGTLRGYTF

V gene: TRBV29-1
D gene: TRBD2
CDR3 length: 17
clone size: NA
J gene: TRBJ2-1
CDR3 DNA: TGCAGCGTTGAAGGGGGACTAGCGGCGGGTCGCTACAATGAGCAGTTCTTC
CDR3 protein: CSVEGGLAAGRYNEQFF

V gene: TRBV7-9
D gene: NA
CDR3 length: 15
clone size: NA
J gene: TRBJ1-1
CDR3 DNA: TGTGCCAGCAGCTTAGTTAGAGGTTCCGGCACTGAAGCTTTCTTT
CDR3 protein: CASSLVRGSGTEAFF

V gene: TRBV30
D gene: TRBD2
CDR3 length: 18
clone size: NA
J gene: TRBJ2-3
CDR3 DNA: TGTGCCTGGAGTGTTAGGGACTATTCGGGGTACAAACCTTCTACGCAGTATTTT
CDR3 protein: CAWSVRDYSGYKPSTQYF

V gene: TRBV2
D gene: TRBD2
CDR3 length: 13
clone size: NA
J gene: TRBJ2-3
CDR3 DNA: TGTGCCAGCAGTGACCTCCGGGACTATTCACAGTATTTT
CDR3 protein: CASSDLRDYSQYF

V gene: TRBV2
D gene: NA
CDR3 length: 13
clone size: NA
J gene: TRBJ2-2
CDR3 DNA: TGTGCCAGCAGTGACTTCCCCACCGGGGAGCTGTTTTTT
CDR3 protein: CASSDFPTGELFF

V gene: TRBV3-1/TRBV3-2
D gene: TRBD1
CDR3 length: 15
clone size: NA
J gene: TRBJ1-4
CDR3 DNA: TGTGCCAGCAGCCAAGAGACAGGGGCTAATGAAAAACTGTTTTTT
CDR3 protein: CASSQETGANEKLFF

V gene: TRBV30
D gene: TRBD1
CDR3 length: 15
clone size: NA
J gene: TRBJ2-3
CDR3 DNA: TGTGCCTGGACCCCGGGACAGGGTGTCACAGATACGCAGTATTTT
CDR3 protein: CAWTPGQGVTDTQYF

V gene: TRBV30
D gene: NA
CDR3 length: 13
clone size: NA
J gene: TRBJ1-6
CDR3 DNA: TGTGCCTGGAAGACAGGTTATAATTCACCCCTCCACTTT
CDR3 protein: CAWKTGYNSPLHF

V gene: TRBV19
D gene: TRBD1
CDR3 length: 13
clone size: NA
J gene: TRBJ1-1
CDR3 DNA: TGTGCCAGTAGTGTCGACAGGGACACTGAAGCTTTCTTT
CDR3 protein: CASSVDRDTEAFF

V gene: TRBV9
D gene: NA
CDR3 length: 15
clone size: NA
J gene: TRBJ2-1
CDR3 DNA: TGTGCCAGCAGCCGTCTGGGGGCCGAGGCGGATGAGCAGTTCTTC
CDR3 protein: CASSRLGAEADEQFF

V gene: TRBV5-1
D gene: TRBD1
CDR3 length: 13
clone size: NA
J gene: TRBJ2-7
CDR3 DNA: TGCGCCAGCACGCAGGACAGGGGGAACGAGCAGTACTTC
CDR3 protein: CASTQDRGNEQYF

V gene: TRBV6-1
D gene: TRBD1
CDR3 length: 17
clone size: NA
J gene: TRBJ1-5
CDR3 DNA: TGTGCCAGCAGTGGCTCGTCGGACAGGGGAAGAGGTCAGCCCCAGCATTTT
CDR3 protein: CASSGSSDRGRGQPQHF

V gene: TRBV19
D gene: TRBD1
CDR3 length: 14
clone size: NA
J gene: TRBJ1-6
CDR3 DNA: TGTGCCAGTAGTACCGACAGGGGACATTCACCCCTCCACTTT
CDR3 protein: CASSTDRGHSPLHF

V gene: TRBV2
D gene: NA
CDR3 length: 12
clone size: NA
J gene: TRBJ1-1
CDR3 DNA: TGTGCCAGCAGTTGGGGGGGGACTGAAGCTTTCTTT
CDR3 protein: CASSWGGTEAFF

V gene: TRBV24-1
D gene: TRBD1
CDR3 length: 13
clone size: NA
J gene: TRBJ2-7
CDR3 DNA: TGTGCCACCAGTCGCGGACAGGGGCACGAGCAGTACTTC
CDR3 protein: CATSRGQGHEQYF

V gene: TRBV27
D gene: NA
CDR3 length: 16
clone size: NA
J gene: TRBJ2-5
CDR3 DNA: TGTGCCAGCAGTTTATTCGGGGGGCTAGCCCAAGAGACCCAGTACTTC
CDR3 protein: CASSLFGGLAQETQYF

V gene: TRBV28
D gene: NA
CDR3 length: 13
clone size: once
J gene: TRBJ2-1
CDR3 DNA: TGTGCCAGCAGTTTAACTAGGCGGAATGAGCAGTTCTTC
CDR3 protein: CASSLTRRNEQFF

V gene: TRBV9
D gene: NA
CDR3 length: 12
clone size: NA
J gene: TRBJ2-2
CDR3 DNA: TGTGCCAGCAGCCCCATAGTCGGGGAGCTGTTTTTT
CDR3 protein: CASSPIVGELFF

V gene: TRBV5-1
D gene: NA
CDR3 length: 16
clone size: NA
J gene: TRBJ2-3
CDR3 DNA: TGCGCCAGCAGCGAAGAATTTAGGGGCGGCACAGATACGCAGTATTTT
CDR3 protein: CASSEEFRGGTDTQYF

V gene: TRBV29-1
D gene: TRBD2
CDR3 length: 15
clone size: once
J gene: TRBJ2-2
CDR3 DNA: TGCAGCGTTGAAGAGGTCGGGGGGGCAAACGGGGAGCTGTTTTTT
CDR3 protein: CSVEEVGGANGELFF